This T cell receptor beta chain was documented in a study of shared clonotypes between healthy human individuals. Only in-frame clones appear in the TCRdb table, and some are missing; sequencing was by immunoSEQ multiplex PCR. Of roughly 2,000,000 clones detected, 85% to 95% appear once; the ten largest clones hold approximately 1.7%. CD45RO-negative CD8 cells positively selected for CCR7 made up the naive population, which excluded terminally differentiated effector memory CD45RA+ cells. CDR1 and CDR2 (germline): LNHNV, YYDKDF (reference sequence). Trimming removed 2 bases from V and 0 bases from J; junction bases left unmatched: 3. The CDR3 spans 16 residues.

The TCR sequence derives from a man between 18 and 29 years old in good health. Some clones in this sample may be carry-over from other donors' samples. The chain employs TRBV15 and TRBJ2-1, with 8 bases that match TRBD1. Sequencing was done on a sample of naive CD8+ T cells from PBMCs. The CDR3 DNA follows: TGTGCCACCAGCAGATGGGGACAGGTCTCCTACAATGAGCAGTTCTTC. It translates to CATSRWGQVSYNEQFF.